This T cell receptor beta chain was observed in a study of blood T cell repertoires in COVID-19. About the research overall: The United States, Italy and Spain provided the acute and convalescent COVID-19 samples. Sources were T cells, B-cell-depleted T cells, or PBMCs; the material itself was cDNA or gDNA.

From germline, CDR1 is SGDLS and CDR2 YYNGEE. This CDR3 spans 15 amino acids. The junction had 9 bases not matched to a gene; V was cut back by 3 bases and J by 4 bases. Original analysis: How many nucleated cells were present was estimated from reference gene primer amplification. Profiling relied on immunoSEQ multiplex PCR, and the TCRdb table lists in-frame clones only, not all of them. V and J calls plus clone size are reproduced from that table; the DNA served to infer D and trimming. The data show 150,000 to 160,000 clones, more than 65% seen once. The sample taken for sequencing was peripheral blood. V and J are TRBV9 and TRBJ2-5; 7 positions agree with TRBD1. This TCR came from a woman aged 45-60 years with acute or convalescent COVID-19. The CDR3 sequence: CASSEGTGVGETQYF. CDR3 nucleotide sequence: TGTGCCAGCAGCGAAGGAACAGGGGTAGGAGAGACCCAGTACTTC.